What follows is one TCR beta chain and its context. It lacks a known antigen. Base-call qualities are not available, and no considerably larger clone is one nucleotide away. These data are taken from a study of OX40 agonist ivuxolimab in advanced cancers. As for the study more broadly: Ivuxolimab, which targeted the costimulatory receptor OX40 (CD134), was an agonistic, fully human IgG2 monoclonal antibody. In the dose-escalation cohort, 82.7% of patients were male, and the mean age was approximately 60 years with a range of roughly 23 to 79. The paper reports the monotherapy dose-escalation portion (N of about 50 patients) of the phase I ivuxolimab trial. Three dose-escalation patients achieved partial responses, one with hepatocellular carcinoma and two with cutaneous melanoma. Intravenous ivuxolimab was administered to patients every 2 weeks at six dose levels: 0.01, 0.1, 0.3, 1.5, 3 and 10 mg/kg. The purpose of peripheral TCRbeta sequencing was to test whether ivuxolimab changed TCR sequence diversity and led to clonal T-cell expansion. Prior anti-PD-1, anti-PD-L1 or anti-CTLA-4 therapy was permitted, and less than 45% of dose-escalation patients had received checkpoint inhibitors. Of the roughly 54 patients in dose escalation, 19 had hepatocellular carcinoma, some 15 had melanoma, 9 had renal cell carcinoma and 9 had head and neck cancer.

The trial excluded patients who had a history of autoimmune disease or were on systemic immunosuppression. Peripheral blood for TCR sequencing was collected from all dose cohorts at baseline, on cycle 4 day 1, and on cycle 7 day 1. The samples were drawn from a first-in-human, open-label, multicenter phase I dose-escalation trial of ivuxolimab. Adults with locally advanced or metastatic melanoma, renal cell carcinoma, hepatocellular carcinoma or head and neck squamous cell carcinoma were enrolled in the trial. CD4+ and CD8+ T cells were sorted separately from peripheral blood before TCR sequencing. Study-level results and caveats: In the 0.1-3.0 mg/kg groups, partial responders had among the lowest normalized peripheral clonal expansion, particularly in CD8+ T cells. Which antigens the clonally expanded peripheral T cells were specific for was not determined. At doses from 0.1 to 3.0 mg/kg, clonal expansion was seen in both CD4+ and CD8+ blood T cells between baseline and week 6. After ivuxolimab, CD8+ T cells had more expanded clones than CD4+ T cells on average. Low levels of normalized T-cell clonal expansion were also seen in some patients who did not respond.

For sequencing of the TCRbeta CDR3 region, genomic DNA was extracted from the sorted cells. TCRbeta CDR3 regions were sequenced using the immunoSEQ Assay. Entries here come from immuneACCESS through TCRdb and include only in-frame sequences with V and J called. Some clones fail to appear in such tables; in the studies checked, an unresolved V gene covers under half of the shortfall, and the cause of the remainder is unknown. The sample has tens of thousands of clones on record, about 86% of them singletons. The ten biggest clones cover about 1.5% of the sample. V is trimmed back by 2 bases and J by 2 bases, and the junction contains 7 bases that no gene match accounts for. The CDR3 holds 16 amino acids from the cysteine to the phenylalanine. Of all the DNA, just the CDR3 is kept, 48 bases in frame from base 1. The germline V gene yields SGHTA for CDR1 and FQGNSA for CDR2.

The V and J genes are TRBV7-2 and TRBJ2-5; TRBD2 lines up with 8 middle nucleotides. This TCR derives from an adult with an advanced solid tumor such as melanoma, head and neck, liver or kidney cancer. The sequencing here drew on CD4+ or CD8+ T cells sorted from blood, taken in a trial of the OX40 agonist ivuxolimab. In nucleotides, the sequence is TGTGCCAGCAGCTTAACTAGCGGAACCTCACAAGAGACCCAGTACTTC. It translates as CASSLTSGTSQETQYF.